The clone carrying this T cell receptor (beta chain) has a handful of counts. What it recognizes is unknown. This entry belongs to a study of T cells in Graves' hyperthyroidism and ophthalmopathy. In the study overall: Initial diagnosis, before any treatment, was when peripheral blood was collected. Notes on the study in general: Ophthalmopathy prediction by the model preceded onset by a median about 6.3 months. Most expanded thyroid clonotypes above 0.001 recurred in blood.

PBMCs stemmed from around 9.3 ml fresh peripheral blood. Amplification targeted TCR beta CDR3 regions from RNA transcripts. During a first-round RT-PCR of the TCR CDR3, the HTBI primer set was used. MiXCR, applied by TCRdb to the multiplex PCR reads, yields one record per CDR3 protein. The profile shows hundreds of thousands of distinct CDR3 sequences, 15% to 20% of them singletons. Per the germline V gene, CDR1 is LNHDA and CDR2 is SQIVND (reference sequence). This CDR3 has 13 residues. Trimming cost V 1 base and J 4 bases, with 8 bases left between them. Sample: blood. The sequence derives from a woman between 18 and 29 years old with Graves' ophthalmopathy. V gene TRBV19 combines with J gene TRBJ2-7; tentatively, D is TRBD2 (5 bases). CDR3 in DNA: TGTGCCAGTAGTATAGGACTAATATACGAGCAGTACTTC. As protein: CASSIGLIYEQYF.